Following are 28 T cell receptor beta chains from one sample sequenced in a study of T cells in tuberculosis. Profiling relied on immunoSEQ multiplex PCR, and the TCRdb table lists in-frame clones only, not all of them. The table lists approximately 59,000 clones, 81% of them singletons. Sorting used thawed, overnight-rested PBMC stained with anti-CD3, a viability dye and GMM-loaded CD1B tetramer. The CD1B tetramers carried C32 glucose monomycolate purified from Rhodococcus equi. Sequenced input: CD1b-GMM tetramer-negative cells sorted from PBMCs. Receptors were obtained from an adult woman with latent tuberculosis.

The chain combines TRBV7-9 with TRBJ2-5; no reliable D call. CDR1 SEHNR and CDR2 FQNEAQ come from the germline V gene (reference sequence). The CDR3 contains 14 residues. Between the trimmed V and J ends, which lost 3 bases and 1 base, there was a span of 9 bases. The CDR3 bases are TGTGCCAGCAGCTTGTCAGTTGCCCAAGAGACCCAGTACTTC. Its protein product is CASSLSVAQETQYF. Full variable domain (remainder filled in from reference TRBV7-9 and TRBJ2-5): DTGVSQNPRHKITKRGQNVTFRCDPISEHNRLYWYRQTLGQGPEFLTYFQNEAQLEKSRLLSDRFSAERPKGSFSTLEIQRTEQGDSAMYLCASSLSVAQETQYFGPGTRLLVL.

This rearrangement joins TRBV5-1 to TRBJ2-2, with a possible D match to TRBD2 (7 bases). CDR3 length equals 18 residues. Germline V gene data show CDR1 as SGHRS and CDR2 as YFSETQ. V dropped 4 bases and J dropped 0 bases, with 19 bases sitting between them. The chain's CDR3 is CASSLVFRGATNTGELFF. The CDR3 DNA reads TGCGCCAGCAGCCTGGTCTTCCGGGGGGCTACGAACACCGGGGAGCTGTTTTTT.

V is TRBV27 and J is TRBJ2-2; tentatively, D is TRBD1 (5 bases). Trimming left V 5 bases short and J 2 bases short, with 6 bases between. This CDR3 is built from 13 residues. Germline lookup yields CDR1 MNHEY and CDR2 SMNVEV (reference sequence). The CDR3: CASSQGNTGELFF. CDR3 sequence (DNA): TGTGCCAGCAGTCAGGGTAACACCGGGGAGCTGTTTTTT.

J is TRBJ2-3 and V is TRBV9, with 15 bases aligning to TRBD2. Germline CDR1 and CDR2: SGDLS and YYNGEE. Unmatched junction bases numbered 10, after V lost 4 bases and J lost 4 bases. The CDR3 has 18 amino acids. The CDR3 here is CASSIRTSGGADADTQYF. CDR3 coding DNA: TGTGCCAGCAGCATCCGGACTAGCGGGGGGGCTGACGCAGATACGCAGTATTTT.

The chain has TRBV30 and TRBJ2-7, with D unclear. Trimming took off 3 bases at V and 2 bases at J, with 11 bases between the two ends. Germline values: CDR1 GTSNPN, CDR2 SVGIG (reference sequence). This CDR3 spans 13 amino acids. CDR3 region: CAWRTPPTYEQYF. The CDR3 bases are TGTGCCTGGAGAACTCCCCCTACCTACGAGCAGTACTTC.

V gene TRBV27 combines with J gene TRBJ2-5, with D hard to call. In germline, CDR1 is MNHEY, CDR2 SMNVEV (reference sequence). This CDR3 is 11 amino acids long. Trimming removed 6 bases from V and 6 bases from J, with 8 bases in between. This CDR3 reads CASSRSKTQYF. The CDR3 DNA follows: TGTGCCAGCAGCCGTAGTAAGACCCAGTACTTC.

The CDR3 DNA is TGTGCCAGCAGTTTAGTCAAAAACACTGAAGCTTTCTTT. It translates to CASSLVKNTEAFF. The genes are TRBV28 and TRBJ1-1; D call uncertain. V lost 2 bases and J lost 2, with 6 bases in between. The V gene's germline CDR1 is MDHEN and CDR2 SYDVKM. The CDR3 is 13 residues long.

The rearrangement links TRBV19 to TRBJ1-2, with a tentative D call TRBD1 (5 bases). This CDR3 is built from 15 residues. CDR1 and CDR2 from the germline V gene are LNHDA and SQIVND (reference sequence). V was cut by 5 bases and J by 6 bases, with 19 bases left in between. The CDR3 sequence: CASSATVQGGDGYTF. The CDR3, as DNA: TGTGCCAGTAGTGCGACAGTGCAAGGTGGTGATGGCTACACCTTC.

The chain has TRBV7-9 and TRBJ2-3; TRBD2 is a possible D gene (7 bases). This CDR3 has 12 amino acids. The ends were cut back, 8 bases at V and 6 bases at J, with 12 bases in the middle. Germline V gives CDR1 SEHNR, CDR2 FQNEAQ (reference sequence). The CDR3 spells CASGGGVDTQYF. CDR3 coding DNA: TGTGCCAGCGGGGGGGGCGTGGATACGCAGTATTTT.

The genes are TRBV7-9 and TRBJ1-1; TRBD1 agrees at 10 bases. CDR3 size: 13 residues. V lost 7 bases to trimming and J lost 5 bases; unmatched junction nucleotides: 4. CDR1 is SEHNR, CDR2 FQNEAQ, per germline (reference sequence). The CDR3 loop reads CASTPDRGTEAFF. CDR3 DNA: TGTGCCAGCACCCCGGACAGGGGGACTGAAGCTTTCTTT.

This CDR3 is CASSFGTENQPQHF. CDR3 bases: TGTGCCAGCAGCTTCGGGACAGAGAATCAGCCCCAGCATTTT. The rearrangement joins TRBV5-4 to TRBJ1-5, with 7 bases that match TRBD1. The CDR3 is 14 residues long. V lost 2 bases, J lost 4 bases, and 3 bases stayed unmatched. Germline assignment: CDR1 SGHNT and CDR2 YYREEE (reference sequence).

This clone appeared a single time. CDR3 DNA sequence: TGTGCCAGCAGGACGGGGACAGGGGTTTCCAATGAGCAGTTCTTC. Translated, it gives CASRTGTGVSNEQFF. J is TRBJ2-1 and V is TRBV2; the match to TRBD1 covers 10 bases. The CDR3 contains 15 residues. Losses at the gene ends were 6 bases for V and 6 bases for J; bases not matched to a gene: 8. The germline gives CDR1 SNHLY, CDR2 FYNNEI.

The count of this clone is one. The chain is built from TRBV14 and TRBJ1-3; possibly TRBD1 for D (6 bases). The CDR3 totals 14 residues. The V end lost 4 bases, the J end lost 4 bases, and 11 bases lay between the germline ends. CDR1 is SGHDN, CDR2 FVKESK, per germline. The DNA of the CDR3 is TGTGCCAGCAGCCGAGGGGGAATCGGAAACACCATATATTTT. Amino acid sequence: CASSRGGIGNTIYF.

This rearrangement joins TRBV11-2 to TRBJ2-3, with a weak D call TRBD2 (5 bases). V was shortened by 5 bases and J by 3 bases, with 21 bases between the two germline ends. The CDR3 loop spans 17 amino acids. Germline CDR1 and CDR2: SGHAT and FQNNGV. CDR3 DNA sequence: TGTGCCAGCAGCCCCGGCGCTCAGCCCAGAGGGACAGATACGCAGTATTTT. It translates to CASSPGAQPRGTDTQYF.

The V and J genes are TRBV10-3 and TRBJ2-5, with a tentative D call TRBD1 (6 bases). The end of the DNA fits TRBJ2-7 better, so the J call may be wrong. The CDR3 is made up of 14 amino acids. Germline assignment: CDR1 ENHRY and CDR2 SYGVKD. Here the CDR3 DNA reads TGTGCCATCAGTGAGTCGGCAGGGGCCTACGAGCAGTACTTC. It specifies CAISESAGAYEQYF.

The chain combines TRBV19 with TRBJ2-5, with 12 positions matching TRBD1. TRBJ2-7 matches the DNA end more closely, so the J call is doubtful. CDR1 and CDR2 (germline): LNHDA, SQIVND (reference sequence). This CDR3 has 16 amino acids. The CDR3 spells CASSRNRDRGLHEQYF. The CDR3 region has the DNA TGTGCCAGTAGTCGGAACCGGGACAGGGGGCTCCACGAGCAGTACTTC.

This clone appeared a single time. The chain couples TRBV28 to TRBJ1-1; 9 bases fit TRBD1. Germline CDR1 MDHEN, CDR2 SYDVKM. This CDR3 region has 15 residues. Losses at the gene ends were 5 bases for V and 5 bases for J; bases not matched to a gene: 9. DNA of the CDR3: TGTGCCAGCAGTCCCCCGGGACAGGGAAAGACTGAAGCTTTCTTT. Translating it yields CASSPPGQGKTEAFF.

The J gene is TRBJ2-7, the V gene TRBV6-5, with D perhaps matching TRBD1 (6 bases). The CDR3 is made up of 14 amino acids. CDR1 is MNHEY and CDR2 is SVGAGI in the germline V gene. Between the trimmed V and J ends, which lost 2 bases and 4 bases, there was a span of 12 bases. CDR3 bases: TGTGCCAGCAGTTACACAGGGAATAGGTACGAGCAGTACTTC. This translates into CASSYTGNRYEQYF.

This sequence joins TRBV19 and TRBJ1-6, with a possible D match to TRBD1 (6 bases). In germline, CDR1 is LNHDA, CDR2 SQIVND (reference sequence). Trimming stripped 3 bases from V and 4 bases from J, with 10 bases between. CDR3 length: 15 residues. The CDR3 protein is CASSIDRSYNSPLHF. CDR3 bases: TGTGCCAGTAGTATCGACAGGAGTTATAATTCACCCCTCCACTTT.

The chain uses TRBV4-2 and TRBJ1-1, with D maybe TRBD1 (5 bases). This CDR3 is 17 amino acids long. The germline V and J ends were trimmed by 3 bases and 1 base, with 18 bases remaining between them. Germline CDR1 and CDR2: LGHNA and YNFKEQ. CDR3 protein: CASSQVGRSHENTEAFF. CDR3 in DNA: TGTGCCAGCAGCCAGGTGGGGCGATCCCATGAGAACACTGAAGCTTTCTTT.

The CDR3 nucleotides read TGTGCCAGCAGCTTAGAAAGGACAGGGGGCTGGCGTAGCAATCAGCCCCAGCATTTT. Encoded protein: CASSLERTGGWRSNQPQHF. The V call is TRBV7-9, the J call TRBJ1-5; 11 bases line up with TRBD1. The CDR3 is made up of 19 amino acids. The germline gives CDR1 SEHNR, CDR2 FQNEAQ (reference sequence). With V trimmed by 1 base and J by 0 bases, 8 bases remained unmatched.

The sample holds one count of this clone. The chain combines TRBV5-1 with TRBJ2-1, with D possibly being TRBD1 (6 bases). CDR1 and CDR2 (germline): SGHRS, YFSETQ. The CDR3 covers 15 residues. Between the trimmed V and J ends, which lost 3 bases and 1 base, there was a span of 11 bases. The CDR3 sequence is CASSWYQGSYNEQFF. The CDR3, as DNA: TGCGCCAGCAGCTGGTATCAGGGGTCCTACAATGAGCAGTTCTTC.

The rearrangement joins TRBV6-4 to TRBJ2-3; 11 nucleotides align to TRBD1. The CDR3 spans 15 residues. Germline V gives CDR1 MRHNA, CDR2 SNTAGT. The trim removed 5 bases at V and 0 bases at J, leaving 1 base unmatched. The CDR3 nucleotides are TGTGCCAGCAGTCGGACAGGGGGCAGCACAGATACGCAGTATTTT. Translated, it gives CASSRTGGSTDTQYF.

The chain employs TRBV4-3 and TRBJ2-3, with 8 bases matching TRBD2. The CDR3 consists of 18 residues. The trim removed 0 bases at V and 6 bases at J, leaving 14 bases unmatched. Germline V gives CDR1 LGHNA, CDR2 YSLEER. The CDR3 DNA reads TGCGCCAGCAGCCAAGATTCGGCCGGGGGGGCGTTGTCGGATACGCAGTATTTT. This codes for CASSQDSAGGALSDTQYF.

V gene TRBV4-1 combines with J gene TRBJ1-1; D perhaps matches TRBD1 (5 bases). V shed 1 base and J shed 8 bases, with 11 bases lying between them. Germline V gene sequence: CDR1 MGHRA, CDR2 YSYEKL. The CDR3 sequence is 13 residues long. For the CDR3, the DNA is TGCGCCAGCAGCCAAGGACAGAGGACGGAAGCTTTCTTT. Amino acid sequence: CASSQGQRTEAFF.

The rearrangement links TRBV19 to TRBJ2-1; possible D gene TRBD2, 5 bases. With 9 bases removed from V and 6 bases from J, the gap between germline ends came to 18 bases. The CDR3 totals 14 residues. Per germline, CDR1 LNHDA and CDR2 SQIVND (reference sequence). CDR3 region: CASAAEGSFNEQFF. Written as DNA, the CDR3 is TGTGCCAGCGCCGCCGAGGGTTCATTCAATGAGCAGTTCTTC.

J is TRBJ1-6 and V is TRBV10-3, with 8 bases matching TRBD1. The germline CDR1 and CDR2 sequences are ENHRY and SYGVKD. With V trimmed by 6 bases and J by 6 bases, 4 bases remained unmatched. The CDR3 is made up of 14 amino acids. CDR3: CAIRPTGANSPLHF. CDR3 in DNA: TGTGCCATCAGACCGACAGGGGCTAATTCACCCCTCCACTTT.

V usage is TRBV4-1 and J usage is TRBJ2-5, with D possibly matching TRBD1 (6 bases). Trimming took off 4 bases at V and 5 bases at J, with 20 bases between the two ends. The CDR3 loop spans 16 amino acids. Germline V gives CDR1 MGHRA, CDR2 YSYEKL. The CDR3 DNA reads as TGCGCCAGCAGCCTCCCCGGGACACCGAATGGGGAGACCCAGTACTTC. Protein sequence: CASSLPGTPNGETQYF.